The clone carrying this T cell receptor (beta chain) was seen at least ten times. Antigen: not known. The data originate from a study of T cell responses to AZD1222 COVID-19 vaccine. Study-wide points: Mapped onto spike, vaccine-associated CD4 TCRs spanned it and were dominant at 160-218 and 743-854. Among the donors, most were white British and more were female, and clonal diversity was possibly underestimated.

Measured with immunoSEQ multiplex PCR; TCRdb has only the in-frame clones, and not every one. Here the sample spans about 85,000 clones, over 75% being singletons. The CDR3 sequence is 14 residues long. Germline lookup yields CDR1 MNHEY and CDR2 SMNVEV (reference sequence). Trimming left V 6 bases short and J 5 bases short, with 16 bases between. The V gene is TRBV27, the J gene TRBJ2-5; unclear D gene. The receptor was isolated from an adult in good health. Sample: peripheral blood, taken on day 0 of AZD1222 vaccination. CDR3 sequence: CASSSYSTPETQYF. CDR3 DNA sequence: TGTGCCAGCAGCTCCTACTCGACTCCGGAGACCCAGTACTTC.